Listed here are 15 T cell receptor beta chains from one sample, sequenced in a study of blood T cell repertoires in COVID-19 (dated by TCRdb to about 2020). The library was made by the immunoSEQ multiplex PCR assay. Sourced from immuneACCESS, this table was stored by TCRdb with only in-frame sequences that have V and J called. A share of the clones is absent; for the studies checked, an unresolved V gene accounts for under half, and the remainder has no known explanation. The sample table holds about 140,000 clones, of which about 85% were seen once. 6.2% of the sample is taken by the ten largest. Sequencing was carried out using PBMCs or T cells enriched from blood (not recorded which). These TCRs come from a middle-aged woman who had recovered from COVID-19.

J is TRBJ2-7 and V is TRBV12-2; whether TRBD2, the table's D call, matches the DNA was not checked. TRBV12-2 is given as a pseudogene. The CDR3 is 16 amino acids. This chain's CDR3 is CASRLEGGCGPYEQYF. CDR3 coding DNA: TGTGCAAGTCGCTTAGAGGGAGGGTGCGGCCCCTACGAGCAGTACTTC.

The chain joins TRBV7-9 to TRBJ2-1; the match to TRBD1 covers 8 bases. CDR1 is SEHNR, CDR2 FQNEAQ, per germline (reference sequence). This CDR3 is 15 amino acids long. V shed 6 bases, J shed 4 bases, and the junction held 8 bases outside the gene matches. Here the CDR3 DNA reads TGTGCCAGCAGTCTAGACAGGGGCGATTACAATGAGCAGTTCTTC. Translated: CASSLDRGDYNEQFF.

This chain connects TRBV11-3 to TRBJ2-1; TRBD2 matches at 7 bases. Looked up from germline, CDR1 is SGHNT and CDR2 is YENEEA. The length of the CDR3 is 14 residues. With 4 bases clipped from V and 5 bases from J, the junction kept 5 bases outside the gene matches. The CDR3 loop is CASSSPGGDNEQFF. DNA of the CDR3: TGTGCCAGCAGCTCCCCGGGGGGTGACAATGAGCAGTTCTTC.

The CDR3 nucleotides are TGTGCCTGGAGTGTGGGACTAGCGGGGGGGGTGGATACGCAGTATTTT. This gives the protein CAWSVGLAGGVDTQYF. The chain links TRBV30 to TRBJ2-3; 16 bases align to TRBD2. The germline gives CDR1 GTSNPN, CDR2 SVGIG (reference sequence). CDR3 length: 16 amino acids. V trimming: 0 bases; J trimming: 6 bases; junction bases outside the gene matches: 3.

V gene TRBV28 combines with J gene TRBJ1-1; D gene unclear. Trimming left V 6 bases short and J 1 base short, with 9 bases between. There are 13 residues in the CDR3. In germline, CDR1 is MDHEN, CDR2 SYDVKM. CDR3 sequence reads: CASSLTRNTEAFF. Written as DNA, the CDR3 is TGTGCCAGCAGCTTAACTCGGAACACTGAAGCTTTCTTT.

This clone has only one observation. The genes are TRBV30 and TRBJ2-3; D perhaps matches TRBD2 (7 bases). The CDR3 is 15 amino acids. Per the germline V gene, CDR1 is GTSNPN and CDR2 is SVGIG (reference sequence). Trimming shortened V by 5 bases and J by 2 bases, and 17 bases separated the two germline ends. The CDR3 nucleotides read TGTGCCTGGGACTTTACGGGGGGCCCCACAGATACGCAGTATTTT. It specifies CAWDFTGGPTDTQYF.

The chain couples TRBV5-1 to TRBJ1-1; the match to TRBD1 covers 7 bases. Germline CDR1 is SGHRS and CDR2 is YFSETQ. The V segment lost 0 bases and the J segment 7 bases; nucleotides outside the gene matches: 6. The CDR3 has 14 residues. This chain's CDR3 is CASSLEGAPGEAFF. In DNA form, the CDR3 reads TGCGCCAGCAGCTTGGAGGGGGCGCCCGGTGAAGCTTTCTTT.

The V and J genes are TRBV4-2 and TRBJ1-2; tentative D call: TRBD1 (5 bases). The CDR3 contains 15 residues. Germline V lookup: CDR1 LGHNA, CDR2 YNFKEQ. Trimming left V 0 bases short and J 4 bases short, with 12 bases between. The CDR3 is CASSQDFGGGYGYTF. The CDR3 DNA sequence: TGTGCCAGCAGCCAAGATTTTGGGGGAGGCTATGGCTACACCTTC.

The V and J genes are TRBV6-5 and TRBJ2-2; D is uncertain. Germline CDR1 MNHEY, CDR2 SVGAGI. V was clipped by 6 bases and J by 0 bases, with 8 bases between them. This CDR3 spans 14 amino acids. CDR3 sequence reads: CASSSRPNTGELFF. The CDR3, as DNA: TGTGCCAGCAGCTCCAGGCCGAACACCGGGGAGCTGTTTTTT.

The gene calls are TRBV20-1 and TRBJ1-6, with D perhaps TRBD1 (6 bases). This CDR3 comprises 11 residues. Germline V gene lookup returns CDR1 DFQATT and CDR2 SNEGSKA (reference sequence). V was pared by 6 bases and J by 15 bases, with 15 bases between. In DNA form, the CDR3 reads TGCAGTGCCGCTGGACAGTCGGGCCTCCACTTT. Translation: CSAAGQSGLHF.

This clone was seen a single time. For the CDR3, the DNA is TGTGCCAGCTCCCCCGGGACAGGGATCGAAGCTTTCTTT. It codes for CASSPGTGIEAFF. V gene TRBV5-4 combines with J gene TRBJ1-1, with 9 nucleotides matching TRBD1. CDR3 length: 13 amino acids. V was clipped by 7 bases and J by 8 bases; unmatched bases: 9. Germline V gene sequence: CDR1 SGHNT, CDR2 YYREEE (reference sequence).

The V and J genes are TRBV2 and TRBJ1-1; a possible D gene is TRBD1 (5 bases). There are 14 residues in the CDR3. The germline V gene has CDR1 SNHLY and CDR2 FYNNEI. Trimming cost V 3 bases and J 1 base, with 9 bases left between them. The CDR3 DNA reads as TGTGCCAGCAGTGATTTGGGGGGGAACACTGAAGCTTTCTTT. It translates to CASSDLGGNTEAFF. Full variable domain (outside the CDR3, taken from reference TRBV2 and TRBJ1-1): EPEVTQTPSHQVTQMGQEVILRCVPISNHLYFYWYRQILGQKVEFLVSFYNNEISEKSEIFDDQFSVERPDGSNFTLKIRSTKLEDSAMYFCASSDLGGNTEAFFGQGTRLTVV.

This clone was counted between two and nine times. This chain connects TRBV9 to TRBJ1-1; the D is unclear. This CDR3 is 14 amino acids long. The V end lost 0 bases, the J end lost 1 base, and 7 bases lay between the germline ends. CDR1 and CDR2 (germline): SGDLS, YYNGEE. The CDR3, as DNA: TGTGCCAGCAGCGTAGTGTCAGGGAACACTGAAGCTTTCTTT. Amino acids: CASSVVSGNTEAFF.

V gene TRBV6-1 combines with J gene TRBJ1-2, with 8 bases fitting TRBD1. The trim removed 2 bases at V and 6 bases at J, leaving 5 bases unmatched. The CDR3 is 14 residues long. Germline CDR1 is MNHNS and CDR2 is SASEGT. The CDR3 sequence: CASSERSGGDGYTF. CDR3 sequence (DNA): TGTGCCAGCAGTGAACGGTCAGGGGGCGATGGCTACACCTTC.

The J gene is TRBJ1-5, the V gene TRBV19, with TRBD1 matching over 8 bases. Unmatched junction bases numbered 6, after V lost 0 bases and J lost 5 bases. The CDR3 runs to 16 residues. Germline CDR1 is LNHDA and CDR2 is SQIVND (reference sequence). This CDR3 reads CASSIDGDRGYQPQHF. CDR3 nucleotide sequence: TGTGCCAGTAGTATAGATGGAGACAGGGGATATCAGCCCCAGCATTTT.